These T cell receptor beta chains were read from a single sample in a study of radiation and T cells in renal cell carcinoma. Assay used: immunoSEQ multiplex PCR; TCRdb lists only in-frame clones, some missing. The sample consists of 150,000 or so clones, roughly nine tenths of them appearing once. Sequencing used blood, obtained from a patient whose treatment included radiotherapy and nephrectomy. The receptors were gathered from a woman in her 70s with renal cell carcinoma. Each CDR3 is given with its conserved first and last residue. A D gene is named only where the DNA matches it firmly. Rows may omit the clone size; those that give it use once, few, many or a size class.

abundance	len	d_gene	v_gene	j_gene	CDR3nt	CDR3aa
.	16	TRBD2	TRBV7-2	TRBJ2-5	TGTGCCAGCAGCTTAGTGAGCGGGGCCTACCAAGAGACCCAGTACTTC	CASSLVSGAYQETQYF
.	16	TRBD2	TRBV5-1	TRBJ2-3	TGCGCCAGCAGCCTACCTAGCGGGGGGCCGGGAGATACGCAGTATTTT	CASSLPSGGPGDTQYF
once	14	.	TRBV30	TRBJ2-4	TGTGCCTGTATCGGGACCTTAGCCAAAAACATTCAGTACTTC	CACIGTLAKNIQYF
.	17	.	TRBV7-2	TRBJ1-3	TGTGCCAGCAGCTTAGCTTGGGGCGGTAGCTCTGGAAACACCATATATTTT	CASSLAWGGSSGNTIYF
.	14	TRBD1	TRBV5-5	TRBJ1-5	TGTGCCAGCAGCCGAGGGGGCGTCAATCAGCCCCAGCATTTT	CASSRGGVNQPQHF
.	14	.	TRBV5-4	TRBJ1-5	TGTGCCAGCAGCTCTGGTGGGGGCAATCAGCCCCAGCATTTT	CASSSGGGNQPQHF
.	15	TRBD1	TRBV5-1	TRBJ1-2	TGCGCCAGCAGCCCCGAATGGACAGGGGGCAATGGCTACACCTTC	CASSPEWTGGNGYTF
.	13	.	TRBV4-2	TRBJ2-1	TGTGCCAGCAGCCAACGAACCGCTAATGAGCAGTTCTTC	CASSQRTANEQFF
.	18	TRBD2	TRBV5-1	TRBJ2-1	TGCGCCAGCAGCTTATCCGGGACTAGCGGGGGGAGCTACAATGAGCAGTTCTTC	CASSLSGTSGGSYNEQFF
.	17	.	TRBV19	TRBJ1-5	TGTGCCAGTAGTATTCCGGGAAAGGATAGGGGCAATCAGCCCCAGCATTTT	CASSIPGKDRGNQPQHF
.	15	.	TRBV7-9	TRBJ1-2	TGTGCCAGCAGCTTAGGCAACAGGAGGAGGTATGGCTACACCTTC	CASSLGNRRRYGYTF